The 22 T cell receptor beta chains reported below all come from one sample, sequenced in a study of T cell repertoires in cytomegalovirus infection. TCRdb re-analysed the reads in MiXCR, keeping a single row per CDR3 protein. The sample contains fewer than 1,000,000 distinct CDR3 sequences, around 32% of which appear only once. No antigens are known for them. The starting material was cultured CD8+ T cells from PBMCs, obtained from culture after CMV antigen stimulation. The receptors shown here come from a human donor in good health (CMV status not recorded). Some clones in this sample may be carry-over from other donors' samples.

This clonotype was detected a few times. The gene calls are TRBV6-2 or TRBV6-3 and TRBJ2-7; 9 nucleotides match TRBD1. The CDR3 runs 14 residues. V was pared by 4 bases and J by 3 bases, with 4 bases of the junction left unmatched. The germline V gene encodes CDR1 MNHEY and CDR2 SVGEGT. CDR3 nucleotide sequence: TGTGCCAGCAGTTGGGGACAGGGTCACTACGAGCAGTACTTC. It yields the protein CASSWGQGHYEQYF.

This clonotype appeared a few times. This chain uses TRBV7-9 with TRBJ1-1; D call uncertain. Per germline, CDR1 SEHNR and CDR2 FQNEAQ (reference sequence). The germline V and J ends were trimmed by 5 bases and 8 bases, with 15 bases remaining between them. The CDR3 length is 13 residues. This chain's CDR3 is CASSPEVGQEAFF. As DNA, the CDR3 is TGTGCCAGCAGCCCCGAGGTTGGGCAGGAAGCTTTCTTT.

This clonotype was counted only a few times. V is TRBV20-1 and J is TRBJ2-7, with 9 bases fitting TRBD2. The CDR3 contains 13 residues. Trimming took 2 bases from V and 2 from J; bases not matched to a gene: 1. Germline CDR1 DFQATT, CDR2 SNEGSKA (reference sequence). Written as DNA, the CDR3 is TGCAGTGCTAGACTAGCGGGGACCTACGAGCAGTACGTC. This codes for CSARLAGTYEQYV.

About this clonotype itself: A much larger clonotype is one base distant, so this may be a read error. V is TRBV6-5 and J is TRBJ1-2; D remains unclear. Trimming took 0 bases from V and 3 from J, leaving 5 bases between them. CDR1 MNHEY and CDR2 SVGAGI come from the germline V gene. The CDR3 is 13 residues long. Here the CDR3 reads CASSYSIYYGYTF. The CDR3 DNA reads TGTGCCAGCAGTTACTCGATCTACTATGGCTACACCTTC.

This clonotype was seen ten or more times. The V gene is TRBV20-1, the J gene TRBJ1-2, with 9 nucleotides matching TRBD1. This CDR3 has 13 amino acids. Unmatched junction bases numbered 5, after V lost 6 bases and J lost 3 bases. Germline loops: CDR1 DFQATT, CDR2 SNEGSKA (reference sequence). The chain's CDR3 is CSARTGEDYGYTF. The CDR3 DNA is TGCAGTGCGCGGACAGGGGAGGACTATGGCTACACCTTC.

Turning to this clonotype: A much more abundant neighbour one base away suggests this may be a read error. The V gene is TRBV7-2, the J gene TRBJ2-1; D unresolved. Germline CDR1 and CDR2: SGHTA and FQGNSA. The CDR3 length is 15 residues. With 1 base removed from V and 2 bases from J, the gap between germline ends came to 9 bases. CDR3 bases: TGTACCAGCAGCTTAGTAGGTTCTCCCTACAATGAGCAGTTCTTC. Translated, it gives CTSSLVGSPYNEQFF.

This rearrangement joins TRBV9 to TRBJ2-2; either TRBD1 or TRBD2 may fit D (5 bases each). This CDR3 contains 16 residues. V was pared by 0 bases and J by 0 bases, with 9 bases between. The germline gives CDR1 SGDLS, CDR2 YYNGEE. CDR3 amino acids: CASSVGEGPNTGELFF. The CDR3, as DNA: TGTGCCAGCAGCGTAGGTGAGGGACCGAACACCGGGGAGCTGTTTTTT.

The chain recombines TRBV15 with TRBJ2-7, with 11 bases aligning to TRBD1. The CDR3 sequence is 15 residues long. The V and J ends lost 5 bases and 12 bases, in that order; junction bases with no gene match: 15. Per the germline V gene, CDR1 is LNHNV and CDR2 is YYDKDF (reference sequence). This CDR3 reads CATSGSRDRGIVRYF. The CDR3 DNA is TGTGCCACCAGCGGAAGCCGGGACAGGGGGATTGTTCGGTACTTC.

In its sample, this clonotype was seen a few times. The chain uses TRBV15 and TRBJ2-6; tentatively, D is TRBD1 (6 bases). The length of the CDR3 is 15 residues. V was cut by 5 bases and J by 0 bases, with 8 bases left in between. Germline V CDR1 and CDR2: LNHNV, YYDKDF (reference sequence). CDR3 residues: CATSVTGSGANVLTF. CDR3 sequence (DNA): TGTGCCACCAGCGTGACAGGCTCTGGGGCCAACGTCCTGACTTTC.

The V call is TRBV6-6, the J call TRBJ1-2; a weak D match, TRBD1 (6 bases). V was trimmed by 0 bases and J by 3 bases, leaving 14 bases between them. This CDR3 is built from 16 residues. Germline V gene sequence: CDR1 MNHNY, CDR2 SVGAGI (reference sequence). Here the CDR3 reads CASSYSREQGDYGYTF. The CDR3 DNA is TGTGCCAGCAGTTACTCGAGAGAACAGGGTGACTATGGCTACACCTTC.

The table lists this clonotype with a count of one. This chain joins TRBV23-1 and TRBJ1-5, with 7 nucleotides matching TRBD1. TRBV23-1 is an open reading frame, and its role is uncertain. Losses at the gene ends were 4 bases for V and 3 bases for J; bases not matched to a gene: 6. The CDR3 extends over 15 amino acids. The chain's CDR3 is CASSRRDRTNQPQHF. The CDR3 DNA sequence: TGCGCCAGCAGTCGAAGGGACAGAACCAATCAGCCCCAGCATTTT.

The rearrangement links TRBV9 to TRBJ1-2; no firm D call. The CDR3 covers 13 residues. Germline lookup yields CDR1 SGDLS and CDR2 YYNGEE. With 3 bases removed from V and 4 bases from J, the gap between germline ends came to 10 bases. The CDR3 DNA reads as TGTGCCAGCAGCGCTGAGAAAAGCTATGGCTACACCTTC. Its protein product is CASSAEKSYGYTF.

This clonotype was detected many times. This chain links TRBV7-3 with TRBJ1-5, with 7 bases lining up with TRBD1. CDR3 size: 18 residues. V trimming: 4 bases; J trimming: 1 base; junction bases outside the gene matches: 13. The germline V gene has CDR1 SGHTA and CDR2 FQGTGA. CDR3 sequence (DNA): TGTGCCAGCAGCTCGCCCCGACAGGGAAGGCCGAGCAATCAGCCCCAGCATTTT. Translated: CASSSPRQGRPSNQPQHF. The full variable domain, with the rest looked up from reference TRBV7-3 and TRBJ1-5, is GAGVSQTPSNKVTEKGKYVELRCDPISGHTALYWYRQSLGQGPEFLIYFQGTGAADDSGLPNDRFFAVRPEGSVSTLKIQRTERGDSAVYLCASSSPRQGRPSNQPQHFGDGTRLSIL.

This clonotype appeared a few times. The J gene is TRBJ2-2, the V gene TRBV4-1, with D possibly matching TRBD1 (6 bases). The CDR3 spans 17 residues. The V end lost 3 bases, the J end lost 1 base, and 15 bases lay between the germline ends. Germline CDR1 MGHRA, CDR2 YSYEKL. The CDR3 reads CASSHPPQGLNTGELFF. The CDR3 nucleotides read TGCGCCAGCAGCCACCCGCCTCAGGGGCTGAACACCGGGGAGCTGTTTTTT.

At least ten counts were recorded for this clonotype. The chain is built from TRBV7-6 and TRBJ2-1, with TRBD2 matching over 12 bases. CDR1 is SGHVS and CDR2 is FNYEAQ in the germline V gene. The CDR3 length is 16 residues. Trimming at V came to 5 bases and at J to 4 bases, leaving 6 bases not matched to a gene. The CDR3 loop reads CASSPRTSGAYNEQFF. The CDR3 DNA sequence: TGTGCCAGCAGCCCTAGGACTAGCGGGGCTTACAATGAGCAGTTCTTC.

A note on this clonotype: This may be a read error: a much more frequent sequence differs by one nucleotide. This chain joins TRBV7-2 and TRBJ2-4; tentatively, D is TRBD2 (7 bases). The CDR3 totals 16 residues. From germline, CDR1 is SGHTA and CDR2 FQGNSA. CDR3 in amino acids: CVSSGTGRADKNIQYF. CDR3 nucleotides: TGTGTCAGCAGCGGTACAGGGAGGGCTGACAAAAACATTCAGTACTTC.

This clonotype was detected a few times. This chain joins TRBV7-9 and TRBJ1-4; no reliable D call. From germline, CDR1 is SEHNR and CDR2 FQNEAQ (reference sequence). Trimming stripped 5 bases from V and 0 bases from J, with 10 bases between. This CDR3 has 15 amino acids. Here the CDR3 reads CASSPTVATNEKLFF. The CDR3 nucleotides are TGTGCCAGCAGCCCGACGGTTGCAACTAATGAAAAACTGTTTTTT.

This clonotype was observed a few times. The V and J genes are TRBV7-6 and TRBJ1-1; 7 nucleotides align to TRBD1. V dropped 5 bases and J dropped 6; count of bases not matched to a gene: 18. The CDR3 sequence is 17 residues long. Germline values: CDR1 SGHVS, CDR2 FNYEAQ. For the CDR3, the DNA is TGTGCCAGCAGCCCAGCAAGAAAACAGGGGCCGCTCCCTGAAGCTTTCTTT. Translated: CASSPARKQGPLPEAFF. The whole variable domain, filled in from reference TRBV7-6 and TRBJ1-1, reads GAGVSQSPRYKVTKRGQDVALRCDPISGHVSLYWYRQALGQGPEFLTYFNYEAQQDKSGLPNDRFSAERPEGSISTLTIQRTEQRDSAMYRCASSPARKQGPLPEAFFGQGTRLTVV.

The chain joins TRBV6-6 to TRBJ1-1; D gene ambiguous. Deletions cut 3 bases from V and 6 bases from J, with 5 bases between. Germline V CDR1 and CDR2: MNHNY, SVGAGI (reference sequence). CDR3 length equals 11 residues. In nucleotides, the CDR3 is TGTGCCAGCAGTTATCCCCCTGAAGCTTTCTTT. Protein: CASSYPPEAFF.

The J gene is TRBJ2-7, the V gene TRBV29-1, with D maybe TRBD1 (6 bases). This CDR3 is built from 16 residues. V was cut by 1 base and J by 4 bases, with 20 bases left in between. Germline loops: CDR1 SQVTM, CDR2 ANQGSEA. The DNA of the CDR3 is TGCAGCGTTGAAGCGGCAGGGGATGGAGACACATACGAGCAGTACTTC. Its translation is CSVEAAGDGDTYEQYF.

The CDR3 loop reads CASSPSPSTGNQPQHF. The CDR3 DNA reads as TGTGCCAGCAGCCCAAGCCCATCGACAGGCAATCAGCCCCAGCATTTT. The V call is TRBV3-1, the J call TRBJ1-5, with D perhaps TRBD1 (5 bases). The CDR3 has 16 amino acids. Trimming pared 4 bases from V and 2 bases from J, leaving 15 bases between. From germline, CDR1 is LGHDT and CDR2 YNNKEL (reference sequence).

This clonotype was recorded once. V usage is TRBV7-9 and J usage is TRBJ1-1, with D possibly matching TRBD1 (5 bases). V lost 4 bases and J lost 3, with 12 bases in between. CDR1 SEHNR and CDR2 FQNEAQ come from the germline V gene (reference sequence). The CDR3 spans 14 residues. CDR3: CASSSQGFHTEAFF. The CDR3 nucleotides read TGTGCCAGCAGCTCGCAGGGTTTCCACACTGAAGCTTTCTTT. Based on the CDR3 plus reference TRBV7-9 and TRBJ1-1, the full variable domain is DTGVSQNPRHKITKRGQNVTFRCDPISEHNRLYWYRQTLGQGPEFLTYFQNEAQLEKSRLLSDRFSAERPKGSFSTLEIQRTEQGDSAMYLCASSSQGFHTEAFFGQGTRLTVV.